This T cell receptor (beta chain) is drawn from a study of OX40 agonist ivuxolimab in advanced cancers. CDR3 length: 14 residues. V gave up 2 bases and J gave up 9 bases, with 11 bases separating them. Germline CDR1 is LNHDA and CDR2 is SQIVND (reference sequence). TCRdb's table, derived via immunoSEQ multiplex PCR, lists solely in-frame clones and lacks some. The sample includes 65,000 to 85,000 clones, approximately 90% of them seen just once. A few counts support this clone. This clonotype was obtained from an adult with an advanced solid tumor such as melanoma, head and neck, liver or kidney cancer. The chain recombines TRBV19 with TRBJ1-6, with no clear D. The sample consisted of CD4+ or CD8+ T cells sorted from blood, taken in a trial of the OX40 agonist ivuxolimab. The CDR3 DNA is TGTGCCAGTAGTATAACCGGGATGGGTTCACCCCTCCACTTT. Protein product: CASSITGMGSPLHF.